One sample yielded the 13 T cell receptor beta chains listed below, sequenced in a study of T cell repertoires in cytomegalovirus infection. MiXCR, applied by TCRdb to the reads, yields one record per CDR3 protein. The sample lists roughly 500,000 distinct CDR3 sequences, approximately 16% occurring once. The specimen sequenced was CD8+ T cells from PBMCs. These receptors were collected from a human donor in good health (CMV status not recorded). Some clones in this sample may be carry-over from other donors' samples.

The CDR3 here is CASSQDEREGLDTQYF. The CDR3 DNA follows: TGTGCCAGCAGCCAAGATGAGCGGGAGGGGTTAGATACGCAGTATTTT. This chain joins TRBV3-1 and TRBJ2-3, with TRBD2 matching over 10 bases. The ends lost 0 bases at V and 5 bases at J; junction bases unmatched: 5. Germline CDR1 and CDR2: LGHDT and YNNKEL (reference sequence). The CDR3 has 16 residues.

This clonotype was seen only a few times. V usage is TRBV3-1 and J usage is TRBJ1-2; TRBD1 matches at 9 bases. Germline CDR1 reads LGHDT; CDR2 reads YNNKEL (reference sequence). V shed 5 bases and J 6 bases; nucleotides not matched to a gene: 7. CDR3 length equals 14 residues. CDR3 bases: TGTGCCAGCAGCAGGACCGGACAGGGGAATGGCTACACCTTC. Translation gives CASSRTGQGNGYTF.

The CDR3 sequence: CASIEWQLRRAPISDSPLHF. The CDR3 coding sequence is TGTGCCAGCATAGAGTGGCAGTTAAGAAGGGCCCCGATATCGGATTCACCCCTCCACTTT. V and J are TRBV6-6 and TRBJ1-6; D not resolved. The CDR3 runs 20 residues. The germline V and J ends were trimmed by 7 bases and 8 bases, with 33 bases remaining between them. CDR1 is MNHNY, CDR2 SVGAGI, per germline (reference sequence).

This clonotype has ten or more counts. The V gene is TRBV2, the J gene TRBJ2-1; the D is unclear. The CDR3 runs 12 residues. CDR1 is SNHLY, CDR2 FYNNEI, per germline. V was clipped by 6 bases and J by 8 bases, with 11 bases between them. CDR3 residues: CASRARADEQFF. CDR3 in DNA: TGTGCCAGCAGGGCCCGGGCGGATGAGCAGTTCTTC.

The J gene is TRBJ2-1, the V gene TRBV5-1; tentative D call: TRBD1 (5 bases). Germline V gene data show CDR1 as SGHRS and CDR2 as YFSETQ. The V gene lost 5 bases and the J gene lost 2 bases, with 8 bases spanning the gap. The CDR3 consists of 13 residues. The CDR3 DNA sequence: TGCGCCAGCAGTCAGGGTACCTACAATGAGCAGTTCTTC. This encodes CASSQGTYNEQFF.

The chain carries TRBV3-1 and TRBJ1-1; no firm D call. The CDR3 loop spans 15 amino acids. Per germline, CDR1 LGHDT and CDR2 YNNKEL (reference sequence). The germline V and J ends were trimmed by 0 bases and 0 bases, with 8 bases remaining between them. The chain's CDR3 is CASSQEVRMNTEAFF. In DNA form, the CDR3 reads TGTGCCAGCAGCCAAGAAGTACGGATGAACACTGAAGCTTTCTTT.

This clonotype was detected a few times. The J gene is TRBJ2-2, the V gene TRBV3-1, with 12 bases aligning to TRBD2. Losses at the gene ends were 4 bases for V and 5 bases for J; bases not matched to a gene: 8. In germline, CDR1 is LGHDT, CDR2 YNNKEL (reference sequence). CDR3 length: 17 residues. This chain's CDR3 is CASSPRSLAGGTGELFF. The CDR3 DNA is TGTGCCAGCAGCCCCCGGAGCCTAGCGGGAGGGACCGGGGAGCTGTTTTTT.

The V gene is TRBV28, the J gene TRBJ1-6; unclear D gene. CDR1 is MDHEN, CDR2 SYDVKM, per germline. With 5 bases removed from V and 6 bases from J, the gap between germline ends came to 17 bases. The CDR3 is 16 residues long. CDR3 in amino acids: CASSLPLEQFNSPLHF. DNA for the CDR3: TGTGCCAGCAGTCTCCCCCTGGAGCAATTTAATTCACCCCTCCACTTT.

The CDR3: CASSFSDRQGITDTQYF. CDR3 bases: TGTGCCAGCAGTTTTTCCGATAGACAGGGGATCACAGATACGCAGTATTTT. The V call is TRBV2, the J call TRBJ2-3; 8 nucleotides agree with TRBD1. The trim removed 5 bases at V and 2 bases at J, leaving 12 bases unmatched. The CDR3 loop spans 17 amino acids. Germline V gives CDR1 SNHLY, CDR2 FYNNEI.

This clonotype was seen only a few times. This chain joins TRBV5-6 and TRBJ2-1, with a possible D match to TRBD2 (6 bases). The V end lost 6 bases, the J end lost 7 bases, and 11 bases lay between the germline ends. Germline V CDR1 and CDR2: SGHDT, YYEEEE. The CDR3 is 12 residues long. CDR3 bases: TGTGCCAGCACCCTTAGCGGTAATGAGCAGTTCTTC. As protein: CASTLSGNEQFF.

About this clonotype: This could be a read error, since a much larger clone is one nucleotide away. The chain joins TRBV6-5 to TRBJ1-5, with D possibly TRBD1 on 6 matching bases. V lost 8 bases, J lost 3 bases, and 14 bases lay in between. The CDR3 has 14 residues. The germline V gene encodes CDR1 MNHEY and CDR2 SVGAGI. The CDR3 loop reads CASAGRGPNQPQHF. DNA for the CDR3: TGTGCCAGCGCGGGACGGGGGCCCAATCAGCCCCAGCATTTT.

V gene TRBV27 combines with J gene TRBJ1-5; D is unresolved. The V gene lost 6 bases and the J gene lost 6 bases, with 18 bases spanning the gap. From germline, CDR1 is MNHEY and CDR2 SMNVEV (reference sequence). The CDR3 consists of 15 residues. The DNA for the CDR3 is TGTGCCAGCAGCCTGGGCCTCGAGGGTAGTCAGCCCCAGCATTTT. This gives the protein CASSLGLEGSQPQHF.

This clonotype was detected only a few times. This chain connects TRBV12-3 or TRBV12-4 to TRBJ2-5; D uncertain. CDR3 length: 15 residues. Trimming took off 1 base at V and 1 base at J, with 10 bases between the two ends. Here the CDR3 reads CASSLVWGGQETQYF. The CDR3 DNA reads as TGTGCCAGCAGTTTAGTGTGGGGTGGCCAAGAGACCCAGTACTTC.